A single sample is the source of the 21 T cell receptor beta chains below, sequenced in a study of shared clonotypes between healthy human individuals. This table comes from immunoSEQ multiplex PCR, and its TCRdb copy is limited to in-frame clones, with some not included. Of roughly 2.5 million clones in the sample, approximately 92% were seen once. Sequenced: naive CD4+ T cells sorted from blood. Specified subset: CD45RA+ positively selected. These receptors came from a man aged 18 to 30 in good health.

This chain uses TRBV6-6 with TRBJ1-5, with TRBD1 identical over 7 bases. Germline trimming cut 2 bases from V and 6 bases from J; bases unmatched to any gene: 10. The CDR3 has 16 amino acids. The germline V gene encodes CDR1 MNHNY and CDR2 SVGAGI (reference sequence). The CDR3 here is CASSYARQGSGQPQHF. The CDR3 DNA sequence: TGTGCCAGCAGTTACGCCCGACAGGGATCAGGTCAGCCCCAGCATTTT.

The chain has TRBV18 and TRBJ2-3; 14 bases agree with TRBD2. The V gene's germline CDR1 is KGHSH and CDR2 LQKENI. J lost 14 bases, V lost 3 bases, and 10 bases had no gene match. The CDR3 consists of 15 residues. The chain's CDR3 is CASSPGTSGGAILYF. The CDR3 DNA follows: TGTGCCAGCTCACCTGGGACTAGCGGGGGAGCTATACTGTATTTT.

There are a few counts of this clone. The rearrangement joins TRBV10-1 to TRBJ1-1, with D unresolved. The CDR3 sequence is 13 residues long. Germline V lookup: CDR1 WNHNN, CDR2 SYGVQD (reference sequence). V was cut by 3 bases and J by 0 bases, with 5 bases left in between. The CDR3 DNA reads as TGCGCCAGCAGTGACCCTATGAACACTGAAGCTTTCTTT. Protein: CASSDPMNTEAFF.

This clone was recorded a few times. This chain uses TRBV5-1 with TRBJ1-1; D is undetermined. CDR1 is SGHRS, CDR2 YFSETQ, per germline. This CDR3 comprises 13 residues. V shed 5 bases and J shed 0 bases, with 8 bases lying between them. The CDR3 sequence is CASRAEMNTEAFF. CDR3 in DNA: TGCGCCAGCAGGGCAGAAATGAACACTGAAGCTTTCTTT.

The J gene is TRBJ1-2, the V gene TRBV11-2; no clear D. The CDR3 consists of 14 residues. Germline CDR1 and CDR2: SGHAT and FQNNGV. Trimming removed 2 bases at V and 7 bases at J, with 14 bases between. CDR3 sequence: CASSLTGPVVGYTF. The CDR3 region has the DNA TGTGCCAGCAGCTTAACTGGTCCGGTTGTTGGCTACACCTTC. The variable domain in full, with the rest retrieved from reference TRBV11-2 and TRBJ1-2, is EAGVAQSPRYKIIEKRQSVAFWCNPISGHATLYWYQQILGQGPKLLIQFQNNGVVDDSQLPKDRFSAERLKGVDSTLKIQPAKLEDSAVYLCASSLTGPVVGYTFGSGTRLTVV.

The V gene is TRBV28, the J gene TRBJ1-4, with D perhaps TRBD1 (6 bases). In germline, CDR1 is MDHEN, CDR2 SYDVKM. Trimming left V 6 bases short and J 3 bases short, with 14 bases between. The CDR3 sequence is 15 residues long. The CDR3 loop reads CASSTAGASNEKLFF. The CDR3 bases are TGTGCCAGCAGCACCGCAGGGGCCTCTAATGAAAAACTGTTTTTT.

The chain carries TRBV28 and TRBJ2-7; D not resolved. The V end lost 1 base, the J end lost 2 bases, and 3 bases lay between the germline ends. The germline V gene encodes CDR1 MDHEN and CDR2 SYDVKM. The CDR3 runs 12 residues. CDR3 nucleotides: TGTGCCAGCAGTTTATCAGCCTACGAGCAGTACTTC. Protein: CASSLSAYEQYF.

This clone was seen more than once but under ten times. V is TRBV19 and J is TRBJ1-6, with 7 bases fitting TRBD1. V was pared by 6 bases and J by 7 bases, with 6 bases of the junction left unmatched. The germline V gene has CDR1 LNHDA and CDR2 SQIVND (reference sequence). This CDR3 is 14 amino acids long. The CDR3 nucleotides are TGTGCCAGTAGATCCGGGACAGCGAATTCACCCCTCCACTTT. It yields the protein CASRSGTANSPLHF.

The rearrangement uses TRBV28 and TRBJ2-5; TRBD1 agrees at 10 bases. The CDR3 is 15 residues long. Germline CDR1 and CDR2: MDHEN and SYDVKM. Germline trimming cut 1 base from V and 4 bases from J; bases unmatched to any gene: 3. As DNA, the CDR3 is TGTGCCAGCAGTTTATTCGACAGGGGGCGAGAGACCCAGTACTTC. It codes for CASSLFDRGRETQYF.

V usage is TRBV5-6 and J usage is TRBJ2-1, with a possible D match to TRBD1 (7 bases). The CDR3 sequence is 14 residues long. V was pared by 1 base and J by 10 bases, with 15 bases between. The germline CDR1 and CDR2 sequences are SGHDT and YYEEEE. The DNA of the CDR3 is TGTGCCAGCAGCTTGTCCGGAGGGGGCGAGGAGCAGTTCTTC. It yields the protein CASSLSGGGEEQFF. Combining the CDR3 with reference TRBV5-6 and TRBJ2-1 gives the whole variable domain DAGVTQSPTHLIKTRGQQVTLRCSPKSGHDTVSWYQQALGQGPQFIFQYYEEEERQRGNFPDRFSGHQFPNYSSELNVNALLLGDSALYLCASSLSGGGEEQFFGPGTRLTVL.

The chain employs TRBV10-3 and TRBJ2-7; 7 bases are a match to TRBD1. CDR1 is ENHRY and CDR2 is SYGVKD in the germline V gene. After removal of 8 bases from V and 0 bases from J, the junction contained 7 bases not matched to a gene. The CDR3 runs 14 residues. CDR3 amino acids: CAIGSGQYSYEQYF. CDR3 coding DNA: TGTGCCATCGGTTCGGGACAGTACTCCTACGAGCAGTACTTC.

The J gene is TRBJ2-7, the V gene TRBV27, with a tentative D call TRBD2 (6 bases). This CDR3 spans 15 amino acids. Per the germline V gene, CDR1 is MNHEY and CDR2 is SMNVEV (reference sequence). V lost 6 bases and J lost 2, with 17 bases in between. The DNA for the CDR3 is TGTGCCAGCAGATTTGGGAGGTTGGGGACCTACGAGCAGTACTTC. Residues: CASRFGRLGTYEQYF.

This sequence joins TRBV7-9 and TRBJ2-3; 7 bases map to TRBD2. Per germline, CDR1 SEHNR and CDR2 FQNEAQ (reference sequence). CDR3 length: 16 amino acids. V shed 1 base, J shed 6 bases, and the junction held 10 bases outside the gene matches. CDR3 in DNA: TGTGCCAGCAGCTTAGTCGTTTCCTCAGCGGGGGATACGCAGTATTTT. Its translation is CASSLVVSSAGDTQYF.

The chain carries TRBV6-5 and TRBJ1-1; the D gene is possibly TRBD1 (5 bases). The V and J ends lost 2 bases and 8 bases respectively, with 15 bases between them. This CDR3 has 14 residues. The germline gives CDR1 MNHEY, CDR2 SVGAGI. CDR3 sequence: CASSYPGPPSEAFF. CDR3 in DNA: TGTGCCAGCAGTTACCCGGGACCCCCTTCCGAAGCTTTCTTT.

V is TRBV29-1 and J is TRBJ1-2; D may be TRBD1 (5 bases). Trimming pared 4 bases from V and 5 bases from J, leaving 14 bases between. In germline, CDR1 is SQVTM, CDR2 ANQGSEA. This CDR3 region has 13 residues. The CDR3 loop reads CSVAQDKRYGYTF. CDR3 in DNA: TGCAGCGTTGCACAGGACAAGAGGTATGGCTACACCTTC.

The chain combines TRBV6-1 with TRBJ2-1; a weak D match, TRBD1 (5 bases). The CDR3 runs 14 residues. V lost 6 bases and J 4 bases, leaving 13 bases between the germline ends. Germline CDR1 is MNHNS and CDR2 is SASEGT. CDR3 in amino acids: CASRDKGSYNEQFF. For the CDR3, the DNA is TGTGCCAGCAGGGACAAGGGATCTTACAATGAGCAGTTCTTC.

The chain couples TRBV7-2 to TRBJ2-3; TRBD1 matches at 10 bases. The CDR3 has 19 amino acids. Trimming removed 5 bases from V and 3 bases from J; junction bases left unmatched: 17. Per the germline V gene, CDR1 is SGHTA and CDR2 is FQGNSA. The CDR3 coding sequence is TGTGCCAGCAGCCGCGCCGGGACAGGGGTATGGGGCGGGACAGATACGCAGTATTTT. The encoded protein is CASSRAGTGVWGGTDTQYF.

This chain uses TRBV6-1 with TRBJ2-3; possibly TRBD2 for D (6 bases). Between the trimmed V and J ends, which lost 10 bases and 0 bases, there was a span of 14 bases. This CDR3 has 14 amino acids. The germline V gene has CDR1 MNHNS and CDR2 SASEGT. CDR3 nucleotide sequence: TGTGCCACCACCGGGGGACCTAGCACAGATACGCAGTATTTT. This encodes CATTGGPSTDTQYF.

The chain joins TRBV27 to TRBJ1-5; 10 bases agree with TRBD1. CDR1 and CDR2 from the germline V gene are MNHEY and SMNVEV (reference sequence). The CDR3 consists of 18 residues. With 5 bases clipped from V and 2 bases from J, the junction kept 12 bases outside the gene matches. CDR3 sequence: CASSTRTGGAMRNQPQHF. The CDR3 DNA reads as TGTGCCAGCAGTACGAGGACAGGGGGGGCTATGCGCAATCAGCCCCAGCATTTT.

This chain connects TRBV11-2 to TRBJ2-7; a weak D match, TRBD1 (6 bases). The CDR3 totals 16 residues. Trimming took off 4 bases at V and 0 bases at J, with 16 bases between the two ends. Looked up from germline, CDR1 is SGHAT and CDR2 is FQNNGV. The CDR3 reads CASSSGPGQSSYEQYF. CDR3 nucleotides: TGTGCCAGCAGCTCCGGTCCGGGACAATCCTCCTACGAGCAGTACTTC.

The gene calls are TRBV7-2 and TRBJ2-7, with a weak D call TRBD2 (5 bases). The CDR3 is made up of 16 amino acids. Deletions cut 1 base from V and 0 bases from J, with 13 bases between. CDR1 SGHTA and CDR2 FQGNSA come from the germline V gene. CDR3 DNA: TGTGCCAGCAGCTTAGGACCAAGCGGAATCTCCTACGAGCAGTACTTC. Translating gives CASSLGPSGISYEQYF.